This T cell receptor (beta chain) was identified in a study of blood T cell repertoires in COVID-19. For the study at large: Sites across the United States, Italy and Spain contributed samples from acute and convalescent COVID-19. Nucleic acid was either cDNA or gDNA, and it came from T cells, B-cell-depleted T cells, or PBMCs.

Germline loops: CDR1 KGHDR, CDR2 SFDVKD. Losses at the gene ends were 5 bases for V and 6 bases for J; bases not matched to a gene: 5. The CDR3 extends over 15 amino acids. Original processing notes: For nucleated cells, counts were estimated from reference gene primer amplification. Clones were sequenced by immunoSEQ multiplex PCR, and TCRdb holds only the in-frame ones, with some missing. V and J calls and clone size are copied from that table; D and trimming were computed from the DNA. The table has a few hundred thousand clones, over 80% seen once. The TCR comes from a human donor in a cohort sampled during active COVID-19. This chain connects TRBV24-1 to TRBJ2-1; 11 nucleotides match TRBD2. Sequencing used peripheral blood. The CDR3 coding sequence is TGTGCCACCAGTGCGGGTCTAGCGGGGGGCAATGAGCAGTTCTTC. This translates into CATSAGLAGGNEQFF.